A selection of T cell receptor beta chains follows, all from one sample in a study of shared clonotypes between healthy human individuals. Here immunoSEQ multiplex PCR was the method, and the copy in TCRdb shows in-frame clones only, minus some. The sample carries hundreds of thousands of clones, around 87% recorded once. Sequencing was carried out using memory CD8+ T cells sorted from blood. The source is a man aged 18 to 29 in good health. The CDR3 runs from the conserved cysteine through the conserved F or W. The order of the fields is CDR3 protein, V gene.

CDR3: CAHVIFVAGDEQFF; V: TRBV5-3
CDR3: CAISESEASGDNNEQFF; V: TRBV10-3
CDR3: CASSLSQGYEQYF; V: TRBV5-1
CDR3: CSVIKGTGELFF; V: TRBV29-1
CDR3: CASSLEATTDTQYF; V: TRBV11-2
CDR3: CASSETGVQTQYF; V: TRBV11-2
CDR3: CASSLDRRGDPDTQYF; V: TRBV28
CDR3: CASSRGFGSEAFF; V: TRBV11-3
CDR3: CASGRDTYNEQFF; V: TRBV7-9
CDR3: CSVEIAGVSYEQYF; V: TRBV29-1
CDR3: CASSPLGIIIEQYF; V: TRBV5-1
CDR3: CASSLQGSNQPQHF; V: TRBV27
CDR3: CASRTGANTEAFF; V: TRBV7-2
CDR3: CASSVYTESTDTQYF; V: TRBV9
CDR3: CASAPGASTYEQYF; V: TRBV6-5
CDR3: CASSLYADPSYEQYF; V: TRBV27
CDR3: CASSAHGSSYNEQFF; V: TRBV9
CDR3: CASSSPAGDTQYF; V: TRBV11-2
CDR3: CASSQGGGAGETQYF; V: TRBV4-1
CDR3: CASSPRTGWNSPLHF; V: TRBV7-2
CDR3: CASSLGPPNTGELFF; V: TRBV27
CDR3: CASRGMNTEAFF; V: TRBV4-1
CDR3: CAISDGSYEQYF; V: TRBV10-3
CDR3: CASSLVGGSNQPQHF; V: TRBV7-9
CDR3: CARSLETSGGQNIQYF; V: TRBV5-3
CDR3: CASSVLGEQFF; V: TRBV11-2
CDR3: CASSLLDIYEQYF; V: TRBV5-6
CDR3: CASSNPLGTDTQYF; V: TRBV27
CDR3: CASSLGLAGPTDTQYF; V: TRBV7-9
CDR3: CAWSVPRQGNYNEQFF; V: TRBV30
CDR3: CASRPGTEFPGELFF; V: TRBV7-9
CDR3: CASTAGSGTEAFF; V: TRBV6-6
CDR3: CASSLRTGNSPLHF; V: TRBV28
CDR3: CASSLLGHTYEQYF; V: TRBV27
CDR3: CASSYSRDRPAWELFF; V: TRBV6-5
CDR3: CASSQGTVGGYTF; V: TRBV4-3
CDR3: CASSQAGEVNYGYTF; V: TRBV4-1
CDR3: CASETQGALYNEQFF; V: TRBV5-4
CDR3: CASGSLAGLGPADTQYF; V: TRBV27
CDR3: CAISEANTEAFF; V: TRBV10-3
CDR3: CASSTPWGSQETQYF; V: TRBV25-1
CDR3: CASSKVVNF; V: TRBV21-1
CDR3: CASSSDIYNEQFF; V: TRBV11-3
CDR3: CASSIDSEAYEQYF; V: TRBV19
CDR3: CASSLIGGSAYEQYF; V: TRBV5-4
CDR3: CSVAPTGWYEQYF; V: TRBV29-1
CDR3: CASSYGQGGATFF; V: TRBV6-6
CDR3: CASSQLFEGTDTQYF; V: TRBV7-8
CDR3: CASSYSTASPQHF; V: TRBV6-5
CDR3: CAIRAGPGRYGYTF; V: TRBV10-3
CDR3: CASSVGGSSEAFF; V: TRBV9
CDR3: CASSLDLVKPVNEQFF; V: TRBV11-2
CDR3: CASRIAGGIPDTQYF; V: TRBV7-9
CDR3: CASSMQREGTNEKLFF; V: TRBV19
CDR3: CASSPPGGPSYEQYF; V: TRBV4-1
CDR3: CASSSWGSLNQPQHF; V: TRBV5-6
CDR3: CASSLFPGTSYNEQFF; V: TRBV5-6
CDR3: CASSSMTEINQPQHF; V: TRBV7-9
CDR3: CASSLASGGNQPQHF; V: TRBV28
CDR3: CASSQGGQAYYEQYF; V: TRBV11-2